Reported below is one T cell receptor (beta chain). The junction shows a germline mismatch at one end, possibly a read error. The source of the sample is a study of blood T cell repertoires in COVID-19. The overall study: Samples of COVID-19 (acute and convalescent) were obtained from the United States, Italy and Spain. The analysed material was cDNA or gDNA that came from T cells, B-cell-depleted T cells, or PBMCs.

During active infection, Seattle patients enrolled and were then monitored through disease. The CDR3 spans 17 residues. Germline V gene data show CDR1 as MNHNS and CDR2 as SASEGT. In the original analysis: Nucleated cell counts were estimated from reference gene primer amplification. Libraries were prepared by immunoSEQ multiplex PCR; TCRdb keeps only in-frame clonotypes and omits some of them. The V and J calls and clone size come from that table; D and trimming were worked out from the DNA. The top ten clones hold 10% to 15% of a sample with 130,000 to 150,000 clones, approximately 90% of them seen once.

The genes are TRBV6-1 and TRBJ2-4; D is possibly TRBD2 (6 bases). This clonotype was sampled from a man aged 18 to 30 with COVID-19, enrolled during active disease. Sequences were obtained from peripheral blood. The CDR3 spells CASSEAGYVLAKNIQYF. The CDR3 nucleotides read TGTGCCAGCAGCGAAGCGGGCTACGTACTAGCCAAAAACATTCAGTACTTC.